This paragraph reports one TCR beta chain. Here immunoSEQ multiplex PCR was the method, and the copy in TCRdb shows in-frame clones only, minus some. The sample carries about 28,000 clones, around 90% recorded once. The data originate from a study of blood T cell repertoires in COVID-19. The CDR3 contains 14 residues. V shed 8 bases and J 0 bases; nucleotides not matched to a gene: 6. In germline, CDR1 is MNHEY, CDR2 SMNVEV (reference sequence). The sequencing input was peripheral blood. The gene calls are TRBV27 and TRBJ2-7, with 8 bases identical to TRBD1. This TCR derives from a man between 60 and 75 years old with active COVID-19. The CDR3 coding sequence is TGTGCCAGCGGGCGACAGGGGCTCTCCTACGAGCAGTACTTC. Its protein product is CASGRQGLSYEQYF.